The 17 T cell receptor beta chains reported below all come from one sample, sequenced in a study of CD8 T cells in Susac syndrome. RNA was extracted with the RNeasy kit, and a quantity of roughly 0.45 to 1 ug was reverse transcribed using random hexamers. MiXCR was run by TCRdb on the immunoSEQ multiplex PCR reads, yielding one entry per CDR3 protein. Of 150,000 to 200,000 distinct CDR3 sequences in the sample, 80% to 95% are singletons; the top ten hold roughly 0.097%. Sequenced material: CD4+ T cells from PBMCs. These receptors were obtained from a human donor with multiple sclerosis.

The CDR3 DNA reads TGTGCCATCAGACCAGACAGGGTCGGTGGGCCCCAGCATTTT. This sequence encodes CAIRPDRVGGPQHF. The gene calls are TRBV10-3 and TRBJ1-5; 7 bases match TRBD1. Per germline, CDR1 ENHRY and CDR2 SYGVKD. The CDR3 has 14 residues. With 6 bases clipped from V and 9 bases from J, the junction kept 11 bases outside the gene matches.

The gene calls are TRBV6-5 and TRBJ2-7, with 12 bases identical to TRBD2. Germline CDR1 and CDR2: MNHEY and SVGAGI. The ends lost 5 bases at V and 6 bases at J; junction bases unmatched: 8. This CDR3 is built from 15 residues. The CDR3 coding sequence is TGTGCCAGCAGTAGAATTCGACTAGCGGGGGCCGAGCAGTACTTC. Translating it yields CASSRIRLAGAEQYF.

DNA of the CDR3: TGTGCCAGCAGCCAGTTTAACACCGGGGAGCTGTTTTTT. It codes for CASSQFNTGELFF. The V and J genes are TRBV3-1 and TRBJ2-2; no clear D gene. The V end was cut by 3 bases, the J end by 2 bases, with 4 bases between. This CDR3 has 13 amino acids. Germline CDR1 LGHDT, CDR2 YNNKEL (reference sequence).

This clonotype turned up a few times. The V and J genes are TRBV14 and TRBJ1-2; D gene unclear. Germline assignment: CDR1 SGHDN and CDR2 FVKESK. The CDR3 covers 15 residues. The V and J ends lost 3 bases and 0 bases respectively, with 11 bases between them. CDR3 sequence (DNA): TGTGCCAGCAGCCAGCAGAGTCGGGCTAACTATGGCTACACCTTC. The encoded protein is CASSQQSRANYGYTF. The full variable domain, in which reference TRBV14 and TRBJ1-2 provide the parts outside the CDR3, is EAGVTQFPSHSVIEKGQTVTLRCDPISGHDNLYWYRRVMGKEIKFLLHFVKESKQDESGMPNNRFLAERTGGTYSTLKVQPAELEDSGVYFCASSQQSRANYGYTFGSGTRLTVV.

The chain uses TRBV4-2 and TRBJ1-2; D is undetermined. Trimming shortened V by 0 bases and J by 2 bases, and 13 bases separated the two germline ends. Germline CDR1 reads LGHNA; CDR2 reads YNFKEQ. This CDR3 has 16 amino acids. The CDR3 spells CASSQELRAQNYGYTF. CDR3 DNA sequence: TGTGCCAGCAGCCAAGAGCTTCGAGCCCAGAACTATGGCTACACCTTC.

The chain has TRBV12-3 or TRBV12-4 and TRBJ2-2; D might be TRBD1 (6 bases). V shed 4 bases and J shed 7 bases, with 10 bases lying between them. The CDR3 runs 13 residues. The CDR3 spells CASSSQGVGELFF. The CDR3 DNA is TGTGCCAGCAGTTCACAGGGAGTCGGGGAGCTGTTTTTT.

J is TRBJ2-1 and V is TRBV14, with unresolved D. The germline CDR1 and CDR2 sequences are SGHDN and FVKESK. V lost 7 bases to trimming and J lost 2 bases, with 9 bases between them. There are 13 residues in the CDR3. Here the CDR3 DNA reads TGTGCCAGCAAACCAGGTACCTACAATGAGCAGTTCTTC. Translated: CASKPGTYNEQFF. The full variable domain, rest sourced from reference TRBV14 and TRBJ2-1, is EAGVTQFPSHSVIEKGQTVTLRCDPISGHDNLYWYRRVMGKEIKFLLHFVKESKQDESGMPNNRFLAERTGGTYSTLKVQPAELEDSGVYFCASKPGTYNEQFFGPGTRLTVL.

The chain employs TRBV7-3 and TRBJ2-2; TRBD2 matches 7 bases. J gave up 6 bases and V 4 bases, and 8 bases lay outside the gene matches. The CDR3 consists of 15 residues. Germline V gives CDR1 SGHTA, CDR2 FQGTGA. The CDR3 here is CASSSASGAAGELFF. In DNA form, the CDR3 reads TGTGCCAGCAGCTCGGCGAGCGGGGCGGCCGGGGAGCTGTTTTTT.

The rearrangement joins TRBV19 to TRBJ1-5; possibly TRBD1 for D (5 bases). Trimming stripped 4 bases from V and 2 bases from J, with 12 bases between. Germline V gene lookup returns CDR1 LNHDA and CDR2 SQIVND (reference sequence). The CDR3 consists of 15 residues. Written as DNA, the CDR3 is TGTGCCAGTAGTAGTTTGGGGGACGGCAATCAGCCCCAGCATTTT. It codes for CASSSLGDGNQPQHF.

DNA for the CDR3: TGTGCCAGCAGCGTAGGTGCAGGGGGAAGGGATACGCAGTATTTT. Translated: CASSVGAGGRDTQYF. The genes are TRBV9 and TRBJ2-3, with 7 positions matching TRBD1. This CDR3 is built from 15 residues. V shed 0 bases, J shed 6 bases, and the junction held 7 bases outside the gene matches. Germline V gives CDR1 SGDLS, CDR2 YYNGEE.

This chain joins TRBV30 and TRBJ1-5; D remains ambiguous. The CDR3 runs 15 residues. The germline V gene encodes CDR1 GTSNPN and CDR2 SVGIG (reference sequence). With 0 bases removed from V and 3 bases from J, the gap between germline ends came to 12 bases. CDR3 bases: TGTGCCTGGAGTGTTCCGGGGTGGGACAATCAGCCCCAGCATTTT. Translated, it gives CAWSVPGWDNQPQHF.

The chain employs TRBV3-1 and TRBJ2-1; D not certain. The CDR3 has 13 residues. Germline V gene sequence: CDR1 LGHDT, CDR2 YNNKEL (reference sequence). The V end was cut by 2 bases, the J end by 5 bases, with 7 bases between. The CDR3 region is CASSQIDNNEQFF. The DNA for the CDR3 is TGTGCCAGCAGCCAAATCGACAACAATGAGCAGTTCTTC.

The chain carries TRBV20-1 and TRBJ1-1; no definite D call. Per germline, CDR1 DFQATT and CDR2 SNEGSKA (reference sequence). The CDR3 runs to 12 residues. The ends were cut back, 6 bases at V and 10 bases at J, with 18 bases in the middle. CDR3: CSARSPGLVAFF. CDR3 nucleotide sequence: TGCAGTGCCCGGAGTCCCGGCTTGGTAGCTTTCTTT.

This sequence joins TRBV30 and TRBJ1-4, with a tentative D call TRBD1 (6 bases). The CDR3 has 15 amino acids. Germline V CDR1 and CDR2: GTSNPN, SVGIG (reference sequence). Trimming pared 0 bases from V and 8 bases from J, leaving 16 bases between. As DNA, the CDR3 is TGTGCCTGGAGTGTATTTACAGGGCTGCAGGAAAAACTGTTTTTT. Its protein product is CAWSVFTGLQEKLFF.

The chain links TRBV7-2 to TRBJ1-1, with no clear D. Germline-derived CDR1 and CDR2 are SGHTA and FQGNSA. V was clipped by 5 bases and J by 6 bases, with 16 bases between them. There are 14 residues in the CDR3. CDR3 loop: CASSITPVTAEAFF. In DNA, the CDR3 is TGTGCCAGCAGCATCACTCCGGTCACCGCTGAAGCTTTCTTT.

The chain joins TRBV29-1 to TRBJ2-1; no reliable D call. Looked up from germline, CDR1 is SQVTM and CDR2 is ANQGSEA. The CDR3 covers 11 residues. V gave up 4 bases and J gave up 8 bases, with 9 bases separating them. The CDR3 protein is CSVARLDEQFF. CDR3 DNA: TGCAGCGTTGCGAGGCTAGATGAGCAGTTCTTC.

This clonotype has a handful of counts. This chain joins TRBV5-4 and TRBJ2-4; 10 nucleotides agree with TRBD1. Looked up from germline, CDR1 is SGHNT and CDR2 is YYREEE (reference sequence). The CDR3 loop spans 13 amino acids. The trim removed 5 bases at V and 7 bases at J, leaving 3 bases unmatched. The DNA of the CDR3 is TGTGCCAGCAGTAGGGACAGGGGTAACATTCAGTACTTC. Amino acids: CASSRDRGNIQYF.